These 19 T cell receptor beta chains were sequenced from one sample in a study of PD-L1 blockade in urothelial cancer. Assay: immunoSEQ multiplex PCR; the TCRdb copy retains only in-frame clones and omits some. The sample lists 45,000 to 60,000 clones; 75% to 85% were seen once. The time point: pretreatment peripheral blood. The specimen comprised PBMCs, sampled around atezolizumab (anti-PD-L1) treatment. These receptors originate from a man aged 50 or older with urothelial cancer.

The chain links TRBV6-1 to TRBJ2-1; D might be TRBD2 (8 bases). V lost 7 bases and J 6 bases, leaving 13 bases between the germline ends. Germline-derived CDR1 and CDR2 are MNHNS and SASEGT. The CDR3 length is 13 residues. The CDR3 loop is CASKREGANEQFF. The CDR3 DNA reads TGTGCCAGCAAACGGGAGGGGGCCAATGAGCAGTTCTTC.

This clone was found a few times. V usage is TRBV6-4 and J usage is TRBJ2-3; D unclear. This CDR3 region has 14 residues. V lost 0 bases and J 0 bases, leaving 4 bases between the germline ends. Germline V gene sequence: CDR1 MRHNA, CDR2 SNTAGT. CDR3 in DNA: TGTGCCAGCAGTGACTCGACTAGCACAGATACGCAGTATTTT. It codes for CASSDSTSTDTQYF.

V is TRBV6-5 and J is TRBJ1-2; a weak D match, TRBD1 (5 bases). CDR1 and CDR2 from the germline V gene are MNHEY and SVGAGI. The ends were cut back, 5 bases at V and 8 bases at J, with 18 bases in the middle. The CDR3 extends over 14 amino acids. The CDR3 reads CASSTRGRREGYTF. The CDR3 nucleotides are TGTGCCAGCAGTACCCGGGGACGGCGGGAGGGCTACACCTTC.

The V gene is TRBV4-2, the J gene TRBJ2-3; 7 bases match TRBD1. V trimming: 4 bases; J trimming: 1 base; junction bases outside the gene matches: 14. The CDR3 consists of 18 residues. CDR1 and CDR2 (germline): LGHNA, YNFKEQ. The CDR3 is CASSPGTELARGTDTQYF. CDR3 nucleotide sequence: TGTGCCAGCAGCCCTGGGACAGAGTTAGCGAGAGGCACAGATACGCAGTATTTT.

The chain recombines TRBV28 with TRBJ2-5; D not resolved. CDR1 MDHEN and CDR2 SYDVKM come from the germline V gene. Trimming shortened V by 2 bases and J by 2 bases, and 6 bases separated the two germline ends. The CDR3 is 13 residues long. CDR3 region: CASSLVAQETQYF. The CDR3 nucleotides are TGTGCCAGCAGTTTAGTGGCACAAGAGACCCAGTACTTC.

This chain connects TRBV7-3 to TRBJ2-1; possibly TRBD2 for D (6 bases). The CDR3 totals 15 residues. From germline, CDR1 is SGHTA and CDR2 FQGTGA. V lost 5 bases and J 0 bases, leaving 11 bases between the germline ends. CDR3 sequence (DNA): TGTGCCAGCAGCCCGACTAGGAACTCCTACAATGAGCAGTTCTTC. Translating gives CASSPTRNSYNEQFF.

V gene TRBV5-8 combines with J gene TRBJ2-3, with D hard to call. V was cut by 3 bases and J by 0 bases, with 5 bases left in between. The germline gives CDR1 SGHTS, CDR2 YDEGEE. The CDR3 is 13 amino acids. The CDR3 coding sequence is TGTGCCAGCAGCTGGCAGAGCACAGATACGCAGTATTTT. This sequence encodes CASSWQSTDTQYF. The full variable domain, in which reference TRBV5-8 and TRBJ2-3 provide the parts outside the CDR3, is EAGVTQSPTHLIKTRGQQATLRCSPISGHTSVYWYQQALGLGLQFLLWYDEGEERNRGNFPPRFSGRQFPNYSSELNVNALELEDSALYLCASSWQSTDTQYFGPGTRLTVL.

The chain is built from TRBV5-1 and TRBJ2-3; possibly TRBD2 for D (7 bases). Germline V gives CDR1 SGHRS, CDR2 YFSETQ. Trimming stripped 4 bases from V and 3 bases from J, with 18 bases between. The CDR3 runs to 16 residues. The CDR3 here is CASSLLQGGRTDTQYF. The DNA of the CDR3 is TGCGCCAGCAGCCTACTACAGGGAGGGAGGACAGATACGCAGTATTTT.

The chain couples TRBV19 to TRBJ2-5, with TRBD2 as a possible D gene (6 bases). V lost 5 bases, J lost 2 bases, and 15 bases lay in between. Germline CDR1 and CDR2: LNHDA and SQIVND (reference sequence). CDR3 length: 15 residues. CDR3 bases: TGTGCCAGTAGTCTCCGCGGGACTCGTCAAGAGACCCAGTACTTC. Protein: CASSLRGTRQETQYF.

J is TRBJ2-6 and V is TRBV18; tentatively, D is TRBD1 (6 bases). V dropped 4 bases and J dropped 1 base, with 14 bases sitting between them. This CDR3 comprises 17 residues. CDR1 and CDR2 from the germline V gene are KGHSH and LQKENI. The DNA of the CDR3 is TGTGCCAGCTCACAAGGGGGTCCTGGATCTGGGGCCAACGTCCTGACTTTC. It yields the protein CASSQGGPGSGANVLTF.

The V gene is TRBV5-1, the J gene TRBJ2-3, with 7 bases fitting TRBD2. Germline lookup yields CDR1 SGHRS and CDR2 YFSETQ. V lost 4 bases and J lost 6; bases outside the gene matches: 8. CDR3 length: 14 amino acids. The CDR3 nucleotides read TGCGCCAGCAGCGTTGTACCCGGGAGGGATACGCAGTATTTT. Protein sequence: CASSVVPGRDTQYF. The entire variable domain, with the rest obtained from reference TRBV5-1 and TRBJ2-3, is as follows: KAGVTQTPRYLIKTRGQQVTLSCSPISGHRSVSWYQQTPGQGLQFLFEYFSETQRNKGNFPGRFSGRQFSNSRSEMNVSTLELGDSALYLCASSVVPGRDTQYFGPGTRLTVL.

Comments on this clone: One end of the junction is discordant with germline, which a read error may explain. The chain combines TRBV15 with TRBJ2-2; a possible D gene is TRBD1 (6 bases). Germline CDR1 and CDR2: LNHNV and YYDKDF (reference sequence). CDR3 size: 15 residues. CDR3 DNA sequence: TGTGCCACCAGCAGTGCGCAGGGGAACCCCGGGGAGCTGTTTTTT. It encodes CATSSAQGNPGELFF.

This chain joins TRBV9 and TRBJ1-2; TRBD1 agrees at 7 bases. V trimming: 3 bases; J trimming: 4 bases; junction bases outside the gene matches: 3. Germline CDR1 SGDLS, CDR2 YYNGEE. The CDR3 has 13 amino acids. The CDR3, as DNA: TGTGCCAGCAGCGAACAGGGGATCTATGGCTACACCTTC. Encoded protein: CASSEQGIYGYTF. The variable domain in full, with the rest retrieved from reference TRBV9 and TRBJ1-2, is DSGVTQTPKHLITATGQRVTLRCSPRSGDLSVYWYQQSLDQGLQFLIQYYNGEERAKGNILERFSAQQFPDLHSELNLSSLELGDSALYFCASSEQGIYGYTFGSGTRLTVV.

This chain connects TRBV5-1 to TRBJ1-1; D may be TRBD1 (6 bases). CDR3 length: 14 amino acids. V lost 3 bases and J lost 1, with 10 bases in between. Germline V gene lookup returns CDR1 SGHRS and CDR2 YFSETQ. CDR3 sequence: CASSSDSTNTEAFF. Written as DNA, the CDR3 is TGCGCCAGCAGCTCGGACAGCACGAACACTGAAGCTTTCTTT.

In this sample, this clone turned up once. This rearrangement joins TRBV18 to TRBJ2-3; D not resolved. V was shortened by 1 base and J by 5 bases, with 10 bases between the two germline ends. Germline V gene sequence: CDR1 KGHSH, CDR2 LQKENI. This CDR3 has 14 amino acids. CDR3 DNA sequence: TGTGCCAGCTCACCACTTGGGCATTTAGATACGCAGTATTTT. The encoded protein is CASSPLGHLDTQYF. Full variable domain (outside the CDR3, taken from reference TRBV18 and TRBJ2-3): NAGVMQNPRHLVRRRGQEARLRCSPMKGHSHVYWYRQLPEEGLKFMVYLQKENIIDESGMPKERFSAEFPKEGPSILRIQQVVRGDSAAYFCASSPLGHLDTQYFGPGTRLTVL.

The rearrangement uses TRBV18 and TRBJ1-1; the D is unclear. The CDR3 totals 14 residues. The germline V gene has CDR1 KGHSH and CDR2 LQKENI. With 3 bases removed from V and 4 bases from J, the gap between germline ends came to 12 bases. The CDR3 here is CASSPTRAGTEAFF. CDR3 DNA: TGTGCCAGCTCACCCACTCGGGCGGGCACTGAAGCTTTCTTT.

This clone was counted a few times. The chain uses TRBV5-1 and TRBJ2-7; D not resolved. The CDR3 contains 15 residues. Trimming cost V 4 bases and J 9 bases, with 23 bases left between them. Germline CDR1 and CDR2: SGHRS and YFSETQ. CDR3 in amino acids: CASSPSPGQASLQYV. CDR3 in DNA: TGCGCCAGCAGCCCAAGCCCTGGCCAGGCATCCTTGCAGTACGTC.

This rearrangement joins TRBV2 to TRBJ1-3, with D maybe TRBD1 (6 bases). V lost 4 bases, J lost 5 bases, and 12 bases lay in between. Per germline, CDR1 SNHLY and CDR2 FYNNEI. This CDR3 has 14 residues. CDR3 residues: CASSGGGQRNTIYF. As DNA, the CDR3 is TGTGCCAGCAGTGGGGGGGGCCAGAGAAACACCATATATTTT.

This clone was seen a handful of times. V gene TRBV14 combines with J gene TRBJ2-1; D may be TRBD2 (5 bases). The CDR3 extends over 13 amino acids. Trimming shortened V by 4 bases and J by 11 bases, and 15 bases separated the two germline ends. Germline-derived CDR1 and CDR2 are SGHDN and FVKESK. The CDR3 protein is CASSPLDSVKQFF. In DNA form, the CDR3 reads TGTGCCAGCAGCCCCTTGGATAGCGTTAAGCAGTTCTTC.